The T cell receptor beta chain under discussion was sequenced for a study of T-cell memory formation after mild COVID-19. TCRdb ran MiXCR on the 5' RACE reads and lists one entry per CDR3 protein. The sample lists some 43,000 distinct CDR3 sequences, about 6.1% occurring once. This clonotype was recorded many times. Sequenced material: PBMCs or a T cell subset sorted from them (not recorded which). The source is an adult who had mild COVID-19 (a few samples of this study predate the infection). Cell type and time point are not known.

CDR3: CAWSVTGPQHF. CDR3 DNA sequence: TGTGCCTGGAGTGTTACCGGGCCCCAGCATTTT. The chain joins TRBV30 to TRBJ1-5, with D unclear. The germline V gene encodes CDR1 GTSNPN and CDR2 SVGIG (reference sequence). This CDR3 is built from 11 residues. Trimming took 0 bases from V and 9 from J, leaving 6 bases between them.